The 20 T cell receptor beta chains presented below share a single source sample, sequenced in a study of beta chain features in type 1 diabetes. Findings and caveats of the study: Among patients with Type 1 diabetes, TCRB CDR3s were moderately but significantly shorter in every one of the four CD4+ subsets.

The sequenced template was cDNA made from the entire isolated RNA. The protocol was immunoSEQ multiplex PCR, while the TCRdb copy is restricted to in-frame clones and leaves out a portion. The sample yields 630,000 or so clones, about 14% seen once. For these receptors, no antigen is known. The specimen sequenced was naive CD4+ T cells from blood. The receptors were sampled from a man younger than 35 with type 1 diabetes.

J is TRBJ2-7 and V is TRBV5-1; no clear D. Trimming shortened V by 4 bases and J by 2 bases, and 16 bases separated the two germline ends. Germline values: CDR1 SGHRS, CDR2 YFSETQ. The CDR3 covers 15 residues. The CDR3 is CASSRPGPSTYEQYF. The CDR3 nucleotides read TGCGCCAGCAGCCGGCCTGGTCCCAGCACCTACGAGCAGTACTTC.

The chain combines TRBV18 with TRBJ2-1; tentatively, D is TRBD2 (5 bases). This CDR3 has 13 residues. V lost 0 bases, J lost 7 bases, and 7 bases lay in between. In germline, CDR1 is KGHSH, CDR2 LQKENI. The CDR3 region is CASSPPAVNEQFF. The CDR3 DNA follows: TGTGCCAGCTCACCACCAGCGGTAAATGAGCAGTTCTTC. Looking up the rest from reference TRBV18 and TRBJ2-1 gives the full variable domain: NAGVMQNPRHLVRRRGQEARLRCSPMKGHSHVYWYRQLPEEGLKFMVYLQKENIIDESGMPKERFSAEFPKEGPSILRIQQVVRGDSAAYFCASSPPAVNEQFFGPGTRLTVL.

This clone was recorded a few times. The V call is TRBV7-6, the J call TRBJ1-6, with TRBD1 identical over 7 bases. The V gene end was trimmed by 8 bases and the J gene end by 10 bases; junction bases not matched to a gene: 11. CDR1 and CDR2 (germline): SGHVS, FNYEAQ. CDR3 length equals 14 residues. The CDR3 reads CASGREQGNSPLHF. CDR3 sequence (DNA): TGTGCCAGCGGGCGGGAACAGGGGAACTCACCCCTCCACTTT.

J is TRBJ2-7 and V is TRBV9; 8 bases fit TRBD1. The V gene end was trimmed by 0 bases and the J gene end by 4 bases; junction bases not matched to a gene: 3. Germline CDR1 is SGDLS and CDR2 is YYNGEE. The CDR3 consists of 14 residues. In DNA, the CDR3 is TGTGCCAGCAGCGTAGCAGGGGGCGGATACGAGCAGTACTTC. This encodes CASSVAGGGYEQYF. The full variable domain, its missing parts supplied by reference TRBV9 and TRBJ2-7, is DSGVTQTPKHLITATGQRVTLRCSPRSGDLSVYWYQQSLDQGLQFLIQYYNGEERAKGNILERFSAQQFPDLHSELNLSSLELGDSALYFCASSVAGGGYEQYFGPGTRLTVT.

A few counts support this clone. CDR3 sequence reads: CASSTTDEKLFF. CDR3 bases: TGTGCCAGCAGCACGACAGATGAAAAACTGTTTTTT. The chain links TRBV2 to TRBJ1-4; weak D call: TRBD1 (5 bases). The germline gives CDR1 SNHLY, CDR2 FYNNEI. Trimming left V 6 bases short and J 6 bases short, with 8 bases between. This CDR3 has 12 amino acids.

This chain uses TRBV2 with TRBJ2-2; D ambiguous. This CDR3 has 14 amino acids. The V gene's germline CDR1 is SNHLY and CDR2 FYNNEI. The V end was cut by 2 bases, the J end by 1 base, with 5 bases between. Here the CDR3 reads CASSETVNTGELFF. CDR3 in DNA: TGTGCCAGCAGTGAAACAGTGAACACCGGGGAGCTGTTTTTT.

This clone appeared a few times. Other DNA sequences from this sample encode an identical CDR3 as well. The chain is built from TRBV7-2 and TRBJ2-1; weak D call: TRBD2 (6 bases). This CDR3 comprises 15 residues. V was pared by 0 bases and J by 2 bases, with 8 bases between. Germline V gives CDR1 SGHTA, CDR2 FQGNSA. The CDR3 region has the DNA TGTGCCAGCAGCTTAGCGGGGGGTACCTACAATGAGCAGTTCTTC. It specifies CASSLAGGTYNEQFF.

A few counts support this clone. V usage is TRBV5-1 and J usage is TRBJ2-5; no definite D call. Germline lookup yields CDR1 SGHRS and CDR2 YFSETQ. Deletions cut 3 bases from V and 2 bases from J, with 5 bases between. The CDR3 consists of 12 residues. DNA for the CDR3: TGCGCCAGCAGCTGGGGTCAAGAGACCCAGTACTTC. Amino acids: CASSWGQETQYF. Together with reference TRBV5-1 and TRBJ2-5, the CDR3 gives the full variable domain: KAGVTQTPRYLIKTRGQQVTLSCSPISGHRSVSWYQQTPGQGLQFLFEYFSETQRNKGNFPGRFSGRQFSNSRSEMNVSTLELGDSALYLCASSWGQETQYFGPGTRLLVL.

This clone was seen a few times. At one end, the junction sequence differs from germline, possibly due to a read error. The chain uses TRBV7-7 and TRBJ2-1, with D perhaps TRBD1 (6 bases). CDR1 and CDR2 (germline): SSHAT, FNYEAQ (reference sequence). CDR3 length equals 14 residues. The CDR3 DNA follows: TGTGCTAGCAGCTTAGGGGGAAACAACAATGAGCAGTTCTTC. The encoded protein is CASSLGGNNNEQFF.

The V call is TRBV4-1, the J call TRBJ1-2; the D is unclear. Germline lookup yields CDR1 MGHRA and CDR2 YSYEKL. V dropped 4 bases and J dropped 7 bases, with 13 bases sitting between them. CDR3 length: 13 amino acids. The CDR3 coding sequence is TGCGCCAGCAGCCCACAGACGGAACGTGGCTACACCTTC. Residues: CASSPQTERGYTF.

This clone was observed a few times. The chain uses TRBV30 and TRBJ1-6; no definite D call. Germline V gene lookup returns CDR1 GTSNPN and CDR2 SVGIG (reference sequence). CDR3 length: 13 residues. Trimming took 0 bases from V and 10 from J, leaving 10 bases between them. Written as DNA, the CDR3 is TGTGCCTGGAGTGTAGGGTTACGATCACCCCTCCACTTT. Translated: CAWSVGLRSPLHF.

The chain employs TRBV30 and TRBJ1-4; 7 nucleotides agree with TRBD1. V lost 2 bases, J lost 7 bases, and 10 bases stayed unmatched. Germline CDR1 and CDR2: GTSNPN and SVGIG (reference sequence). This CDR3 contains 15 residues. CDR3 amino acids: CAWSHGGGVGEKLFF. The DNA for the CDR3 is TGTGCCTGGAGTCACGGAGGGGGCGTTGGTGAAAAACTGTTTTTT.

V and J are TRBV7-3 and TRBJ1-1, with 9 bases matching TRBD1. Germline values: CDR1 SGHTA, CDR2 FQGTGA. This CDR3 is 15 amino acids long. The V and J ends lost 5 bases and 0 bases, in that order; junction bases with no gene match: 4. CDR3 in DNA: TGTGCCAGCAGCATGGACAGGGGAATGAACACTGAAGCTTTCTTT. Residues: CASSMDRGMNTEAFF.

A few counts support this clone. The V call is TRBV9, the J call TRBJ1-1; D uncertain. This CDR3 region has 15 residues. The V gene lost 0 bases and the J gene lost 0 bases, with 9 bases spanning the gap. Germline V gene sequence: CDR1 SGDLS, CDR2 YYNGEE. CDR3 protein: CASSVAPTLNTEAFF. The DNA for the CDR3 is TGTGCCAGCAGCGTAGCTCCAACCTTGAACACTGAAGCTTTCTTT.

This clone was detected only a few times. Other DNA sequences in the sample encode the same CDR3. The CDR3, as DNA: TGTGCCAGCAGCTTGGCCCAGGAGACCCAGTACTTC. It yields the protein CASSLAQETQYF. V and J are TRBV5-4 and TRBJ2-5; no clear D. Germline values: CDR1 SGHNT, CDR2 YYREEE (reference sequence). The V and J ends lost 0 bases and 5 bases respectively, with 5 bases between them. The CDR3 is 12 amino acids.

The chain is built from TRBV9 and TRBJ1-3; weak D call: TRBD1 (6 bases). CDR1 is SGDLS, CDR2 YYNGEE, per germline. The CDR3 is made up of 17 amino acids. With 0 bases removed from V and 0 bases from J, the gap between germline ends came to 13 bases. This chain's CDR3 is CASSVGGQSVSGNTIYF. In DNA form, the CDR3 reads TGTGCCAGCAGCGTAGGCGGACAGTCTGTCTCTGGAAACACCATATATTTT.

The chain has TRBV20-1 and TRBJ1-3; D may be TRBD1 (6 bases). Germline assignment: CDR1 DFQATT and CDR2 SNEGSKA (reference sequence). The CDR3 is made up of 11 amino acids. Trimming cost V 5 bases and J 8 bases, with 10 bases left between them. CDR3 bases: TGCAGTGCTTACAACAGGGACACCATATATTTT. Protein: CSAYNRDTIYF.

This chain joins TRBV6-5 and TRBJ1-5; D is undetermined. Germline CDR1 MNHEY, CDR2 SVGAGI. Trimming removed 0 bases from V and 6 bases from J, with 12 bases in between. This CDR3 has 15 residues. The CDR3 sequence: CASSYSAAGTQPQHF. For the CDR3, the DNA is TGTGCCAGCAGTTACTCCGCGGCAGGAACTCAGCCCCAGCATTTT.

CDR3 coding DNA: TGCGCCAGCAGCCAAGGCCTCCAAGAGGCGGGAAACTATGGCTACACCTTC. This translates into CASSQGLQEAGNYGYTF. The V and J genes are TRBV4-3 and TRBJ1-2; D unresolved. CDR1 and CDR2 (germline): LGHNA, YSLEER. The CDR3 is 17 amino acids. V was shortened by 1 base and J by 2 bases, with 17 bases between the two germline ends.

V usage is TRBV30 and J usage is TRBJ2-7; unclear D gene. The ends were cut back, 8 bases at V and 0 bases at J, with 14 bases in the middle. From germline, CDR1 is GTSNPN and CDR2 SVGIG (reference sequence). CDR3 length equals 13 residues. The CDR3 DNA is TGTGCCCTTGGGCAATCTAGCTCCTACGAGCAGTACTTC. Encoded protein: CALGQSSSYEQYF.